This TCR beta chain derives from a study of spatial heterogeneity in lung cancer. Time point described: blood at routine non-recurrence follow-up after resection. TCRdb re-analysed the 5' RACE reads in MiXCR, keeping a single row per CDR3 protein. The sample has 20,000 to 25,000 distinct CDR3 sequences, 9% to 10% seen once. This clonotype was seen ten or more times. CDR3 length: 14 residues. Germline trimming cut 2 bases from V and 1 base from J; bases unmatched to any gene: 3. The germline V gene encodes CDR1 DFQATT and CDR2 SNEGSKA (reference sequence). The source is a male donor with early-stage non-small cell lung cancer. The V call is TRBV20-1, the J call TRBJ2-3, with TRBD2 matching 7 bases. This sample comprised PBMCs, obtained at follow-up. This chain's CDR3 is CSARLADGTDTQYF. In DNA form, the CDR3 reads TGCAGTGCTAGACTAGCGGACGGCACAGATACGCAGTATTTT.